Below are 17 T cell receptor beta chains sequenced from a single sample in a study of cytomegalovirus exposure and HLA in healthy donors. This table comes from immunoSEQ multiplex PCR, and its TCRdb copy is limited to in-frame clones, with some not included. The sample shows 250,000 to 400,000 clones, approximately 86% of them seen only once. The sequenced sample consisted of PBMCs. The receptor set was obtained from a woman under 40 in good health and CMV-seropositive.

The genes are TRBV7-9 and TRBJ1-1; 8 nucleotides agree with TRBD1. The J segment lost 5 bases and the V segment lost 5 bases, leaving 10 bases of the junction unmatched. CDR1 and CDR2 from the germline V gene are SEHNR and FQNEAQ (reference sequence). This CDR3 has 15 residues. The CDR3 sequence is CASSPSQGGTTEAFF. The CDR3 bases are TGTGCCAGCAGCCCCTCACAGGGGGGGACGACTGAAGCTTTCTTT.

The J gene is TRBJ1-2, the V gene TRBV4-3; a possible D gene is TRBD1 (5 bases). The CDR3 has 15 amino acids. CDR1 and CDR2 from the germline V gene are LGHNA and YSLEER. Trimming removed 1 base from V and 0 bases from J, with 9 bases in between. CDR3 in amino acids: CASSQAPGTNYGYTF. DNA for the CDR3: TGCGCCAGCAGCCAAGCCCCAGGGACTAACTATGGCTACACCTTC.

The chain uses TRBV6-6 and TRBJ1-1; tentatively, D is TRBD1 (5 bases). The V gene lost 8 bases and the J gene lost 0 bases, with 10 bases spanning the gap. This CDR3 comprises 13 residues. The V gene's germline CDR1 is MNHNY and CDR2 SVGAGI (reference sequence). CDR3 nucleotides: TGTGCCAGCGGGGCCGAACTGAACACTGAAGCTTTCTTT. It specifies CASGAELNTEAFF.

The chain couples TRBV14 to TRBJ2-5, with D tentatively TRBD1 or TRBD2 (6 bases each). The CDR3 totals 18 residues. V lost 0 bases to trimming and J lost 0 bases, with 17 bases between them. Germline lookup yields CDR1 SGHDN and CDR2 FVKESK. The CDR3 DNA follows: TGTGCCAGCAGCCAAGAAGGTCGCGGGACAAACTACCAAGAGACCCAGTACTTC. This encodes CASSQEGRGTNYQETQYF. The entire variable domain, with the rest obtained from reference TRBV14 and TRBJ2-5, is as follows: EAGVTQFPSHSVIEKGQTVTLRCDPISGHDNLYWYRRVMGKEIKFLLHFVKESKQDESGMPNNRFLAERTGGTYSTLKVQPAELEDSGVYFCASSQEGRGTNYQETQYFGPGTRLLVL.

DNA for the CDR3: TGCGCCAGCAGCCAGCCCACAGGGGGTCCCTTCAATCAGCCCCAGCATTTT. This gives the protein CASSQPTGGPFNQPQHF. J is TRBJ1-5 and V is TRBV4-1; TRBD1 aligns across 8 bases. The V and J ends lost 3 bases and 3 bases, in that order; junction bases with no gene match: 10. Germline V gene data show CDR1 as MGHRA and CDR2 as YSYEKL. The CDR3 runs to 17 residues.

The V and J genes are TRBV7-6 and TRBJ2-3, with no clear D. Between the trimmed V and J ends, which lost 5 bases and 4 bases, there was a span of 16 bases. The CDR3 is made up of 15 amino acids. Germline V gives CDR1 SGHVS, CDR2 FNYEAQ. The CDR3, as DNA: TGTGCCAGCAGCCCTTTCGTTGGGTACGCAGATACGCAGTATTTT. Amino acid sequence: CASSPFVGYADTQYF.

CDR3 bases: TGTGCCAGCAGTGCCACGGGGGGCGCGGGGAATCAGCCCCAGCATTTT. Protein: CASSATGGAGNQPQHF. J is TRBJ1-5 and V is TRBV6-4; TRBD1 is a possible D gene (6 bases). Germline lookup yields CDR1 MRHNA and CDR2 SNTAGT. V lost 4 bases, J lost 4 bases, and 17 bases lay in between. The length of the CDR3 is 16 residues.

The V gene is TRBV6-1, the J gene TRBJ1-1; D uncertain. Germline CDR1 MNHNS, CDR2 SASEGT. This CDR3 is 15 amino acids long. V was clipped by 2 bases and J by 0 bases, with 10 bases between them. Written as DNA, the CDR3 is TGTGCCAGCAGTGAACCGGGCGTGCTGAACACTGAAGCTTTCTTT. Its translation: CASSEPGVLNTEAFF.

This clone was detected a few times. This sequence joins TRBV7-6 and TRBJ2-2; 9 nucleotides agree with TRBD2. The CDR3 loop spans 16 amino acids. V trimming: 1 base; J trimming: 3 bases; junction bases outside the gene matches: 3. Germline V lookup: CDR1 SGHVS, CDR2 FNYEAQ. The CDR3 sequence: CASSLVSGRDTGELFF. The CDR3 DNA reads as TGTGCCAGCAGCTTAGTTAGCGGGAGAGACACCGGGGAGCTGTTTTTT.

The CDR3 sequence is CASSSLAGGPSGQSDTQYF. CDR3 in DNA: TGCGCCAGCAGCTCTCTAGCGGGAGGGCCCTCGGGTCAATCAGATACGCAGTATTTT. The chain uses TRBV5-1 and TRBJ2-3; 12 bases line up with TRBD2. In germline, CDR1 is SGHRS, CDR2 YFSETQ. Unmatched junction bases numbered 15, after V lost 3 bases and J lost 4 bases. The CDR3 totals 19 residues.

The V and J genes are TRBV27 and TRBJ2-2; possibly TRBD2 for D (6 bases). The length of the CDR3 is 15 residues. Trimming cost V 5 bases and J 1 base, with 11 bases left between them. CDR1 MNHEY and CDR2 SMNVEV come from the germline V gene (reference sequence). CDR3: CASSARDLNTGELFF. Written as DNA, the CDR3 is TGTGCCAGCAGTGCACGGGACTTGAACACCGGGGAGCTGTTTTTT.

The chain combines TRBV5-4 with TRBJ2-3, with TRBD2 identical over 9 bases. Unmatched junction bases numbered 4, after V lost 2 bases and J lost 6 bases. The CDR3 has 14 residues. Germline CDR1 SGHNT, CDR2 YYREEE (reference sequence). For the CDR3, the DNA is TGTGCCAGCAGCTTTAGCGGGGGAATGGATACGCAGTATTTT. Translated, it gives CASSFSGGMDTQYF. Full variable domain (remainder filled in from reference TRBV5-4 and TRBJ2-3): ETGVTQSPTHLIKTRGQQVTLRCSSQSGHNTVSWYQQALGQGPQFIFQYYREEENGRGNFPPRFSGLQFPNYSSELNVNALELDDSALYLCASSFSGGMDTQYFGPGTRLTVL.

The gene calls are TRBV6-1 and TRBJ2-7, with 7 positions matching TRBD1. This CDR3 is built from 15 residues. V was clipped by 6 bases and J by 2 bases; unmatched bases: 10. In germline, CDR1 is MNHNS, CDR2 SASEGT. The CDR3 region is CASRTPGTGAYEQYF. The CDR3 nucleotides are TGTGCCAGCAGAACCCCGGGAACAGGGGCCTACGAGCAGTACTTC.

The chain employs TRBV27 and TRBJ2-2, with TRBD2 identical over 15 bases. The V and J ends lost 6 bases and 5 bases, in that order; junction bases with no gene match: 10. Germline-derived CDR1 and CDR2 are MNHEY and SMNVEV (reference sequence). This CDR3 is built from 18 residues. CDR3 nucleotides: TGTGCCAGCAGGAGGGCCGGACTAGCGGGGGGGGCAACCGGGGAGCTGTTTTTT. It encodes CASRRAGLAGGATGELFF.

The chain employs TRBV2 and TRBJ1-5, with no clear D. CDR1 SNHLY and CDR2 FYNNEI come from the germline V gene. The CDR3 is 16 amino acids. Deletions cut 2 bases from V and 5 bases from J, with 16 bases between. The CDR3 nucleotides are TGTGCCAGCAGTGAACAGGTAAAGGCGACATATCAGCCCCAGCATTTT. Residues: CASSEQVKATYQPQHF. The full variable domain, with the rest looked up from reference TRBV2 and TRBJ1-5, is EPEVTQTPSHQVTQMGQEVILRCVPISNHLYFYWYRQILGQKVEFLVSFYNNEISEKSEIFDDQFSVERPDGSNFTLKIRSTKLEDSAMYFCASSEQVKATYQPQHFGDGTRLSIL.

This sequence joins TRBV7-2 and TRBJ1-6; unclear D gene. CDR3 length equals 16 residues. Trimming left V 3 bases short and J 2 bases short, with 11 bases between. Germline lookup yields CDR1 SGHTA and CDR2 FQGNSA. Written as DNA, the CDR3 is TGTGCCAGCAGCTTGCCCGGGGTTCCCTATAATTCACCCCTCCACTTT. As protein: CASSLPGVPYNSPLHF.

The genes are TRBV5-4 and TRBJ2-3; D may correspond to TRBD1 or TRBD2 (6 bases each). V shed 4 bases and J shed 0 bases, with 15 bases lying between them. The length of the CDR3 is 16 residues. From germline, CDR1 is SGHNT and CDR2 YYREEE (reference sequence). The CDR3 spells CASSGGTFTSTDTQYF. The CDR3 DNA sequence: TGTGCCAGCAGCGGAGGGACATTTACCAGCACAGATACGCAGTATTTT.